This T cell receptor beta chain is drawn from a study of beta chain features in type 1 diabetes. TCRB transcripts that were expressed got sequenced, as all of the isolated RNA had been reverse transcribed. Generated by immunoSEQ multiplex PCR, the TCRdb table keeps only in-frame clones and is missing some. The repertoire holds approximately 140,000 clones, with around 9% as singletons. The CDR3 covers 13 residues. J lost 4 bases, V lost 5 bases, and 4 bases had no gene match. Germline-derived CDR1 and CDR2 are SGHTA and FQGNSA. Only a few counts were recorded for this clone. The antigen is not known. Overall study findings and caveats: Type 1 diabetes patients showed a moderate but significant shortening of TCRB CDR3s in all four CD4+ subsets.

The sequence was obtained from a young man with type 1 diabetes. Input material: central memory CD4+ T cells from blood. The chain joins TRBV7-2 to TRBJ2-7; 8 positions agree with TRBD2. The CDR3 is CASSPGTSYEQYF. CDR3 DNA sequence: TGTGCCAGCAGCCCCGGGACTAGTTACGAGCAGTACTTC.